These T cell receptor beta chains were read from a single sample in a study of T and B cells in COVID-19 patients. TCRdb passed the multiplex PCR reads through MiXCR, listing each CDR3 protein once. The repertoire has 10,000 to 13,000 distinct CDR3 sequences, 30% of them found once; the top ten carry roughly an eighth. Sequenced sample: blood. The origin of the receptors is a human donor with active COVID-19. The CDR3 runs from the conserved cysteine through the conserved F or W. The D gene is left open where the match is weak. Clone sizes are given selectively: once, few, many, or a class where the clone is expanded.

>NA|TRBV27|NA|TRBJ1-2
CASSLFFGVGYGHTF
TGTGCCAGCAGTTTATTCTTCGGGGTCGGCTATGGCCACACCTTC
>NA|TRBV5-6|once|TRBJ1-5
CASSPLPGDRGQPQHF
TGCGCCAGCAGCCCACTCCCGGGCGATCGGGGTCAGCCCCAGCATTTT
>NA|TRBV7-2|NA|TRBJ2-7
CASSLSGTPGPYEQYF
TGTGCCAGCAGCTTATCCGGGACCCCAGGGCCCTACGAGCAGTACTTC
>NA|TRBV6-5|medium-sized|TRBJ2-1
CASKRDFFSYNEQFF
TGTGCCAGCAAACGGGACTTCTTCTCCTACAATGAGCAGTTCTTC
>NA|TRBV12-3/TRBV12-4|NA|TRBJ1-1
CASIEQGWDTEAFF
TGTGCCAGCATCGAACAGGGATGGGACACTGAAGCTTTCTTT
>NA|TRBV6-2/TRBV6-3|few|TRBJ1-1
CASNNIRAGDTEAFF
TGTGCCAGCAACAATATCAGGGCTGGGGACACTGAAGCTTTCTTT
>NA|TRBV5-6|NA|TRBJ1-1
CASIRFREGGITEAFF
TGTGCCAGCATACGTTTCCGGGAGGGGGGTATCACTGAAGCTTTCTTT
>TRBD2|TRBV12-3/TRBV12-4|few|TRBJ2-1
CASRPTSGGALSYNEQFF
TGTGCCAGCAGGCCGACTAGCGGGGGGGCCTTGTCCTACAATGAGCAGTTCTTC
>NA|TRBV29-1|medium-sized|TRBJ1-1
CSVEDLTNLGTEAFF
TGCAGCGTTGAAGATCTGACCAACTTGGGCACTGAAGCTTTCTTT
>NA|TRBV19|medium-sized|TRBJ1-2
CASSVDGSYGYTF
TGTGCCAGTAGTGTCGACGGCTCCTATGGCTACACCTTC
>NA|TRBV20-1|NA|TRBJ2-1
CSAPNNGGVNRNEQFF
TGCAGTGCTCCAAATAACGGGGGCGTCAACCGCAATGAGCAGTTCTTC
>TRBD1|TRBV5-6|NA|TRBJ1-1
CASSLGAGGLGTEDFF
TGTGCCAGCAGCTTGGGTGCAGGGGGTCTGGGCACTGAAGATTTCTTT
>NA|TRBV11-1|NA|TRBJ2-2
CASSLVVGNTGELFF
TGTGCCAGCAGCTTAGTTGTCGGAAACACCGGGGAGCTGTTTTTT
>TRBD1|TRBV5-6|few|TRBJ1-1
CASSRDRMNTEAFF
TGTGCCAGCAGCCGGGACAGGATGAACACTGAAGCTTTCTTT
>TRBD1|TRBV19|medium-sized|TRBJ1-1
CAIGGRQGEAFF
TGTGCCATCGGCGGAAGACAGGGAGAAGCTTTCTTT
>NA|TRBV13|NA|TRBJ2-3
CASSLVGASTDTQYF
TGTGCCAGCAGCTTAGTCGGGGCGAGCACAGATACGCAGTATTTT
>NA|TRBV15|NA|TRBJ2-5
CATSSLTRAKQNGPTGEVQETQYF
TGTGCCACCAGCAGTTTGACCAGGGCCAAACAAAATGGACCCACTGGTGAGGTACAAGAGACCCAGTACTTC
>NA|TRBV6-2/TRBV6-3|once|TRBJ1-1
CASRPTGGKITEAFF
TGTGCCAGCAGACCCACAGGAGGCAAGATCACTGAAGCTTTCTTT
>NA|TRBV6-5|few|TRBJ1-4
CASSLRWDVSTNEKLFF
TGTGCCAGCAGCCTACGGTGGGACGTCTCAACTAATGAAAAACTGTTTTTT
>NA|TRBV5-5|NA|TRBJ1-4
CASSLWVRVGEKLFF
TGTGCCAGCAGCTTGTGGGTCAGGGTTGGGGAAAAACTGTTTTTT
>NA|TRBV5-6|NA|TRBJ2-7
CASRTTGRDDYEQYF
TGTGCCAGCAGAACAACCGGCCGGGACGACTACGAGCAGTACTTC
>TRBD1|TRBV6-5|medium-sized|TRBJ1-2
CASSLNRGRDGYTF
TGTGCCAGCAGTTTAAACAGGGGAAGGGATGGCTACACCTTC
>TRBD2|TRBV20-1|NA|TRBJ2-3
CSTIGGGAVTDTQYF
TGCAGTACCATTGGCGGGGGGGCGGTAACAGATACGCAGTATTTT
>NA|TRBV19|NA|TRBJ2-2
CASSFRDRSRSGELFF
TGTGCCAGTAGTTTCCGGGACCGAAGTAGAAGCGGGGAGCTGTTTTTT
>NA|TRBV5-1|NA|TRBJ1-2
CASCREANYGYTF
TGCGCCAGCTGTAGGGAAGCTAACTATGGCTACACCTTC
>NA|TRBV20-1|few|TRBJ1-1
CSARAARMNTEAFF
TGCAGTGCTCGAGCGGCCAGGATGAACACTGAAGCTTTCTTT
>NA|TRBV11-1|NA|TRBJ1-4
CASSAAGVTNEKLFF
TGTGCCAGCAGCGCAGCGGGAGTTACGAATGAAAAACTGTTTTTT
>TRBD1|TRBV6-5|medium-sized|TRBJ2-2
CASSYSTGTHTGELFF
TGTGCCAGCAGTTACTCGACAGGGACGCACACCGGGGAGCTGTTTTTT
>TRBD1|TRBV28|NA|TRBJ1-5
CASSSSGTGYQPQHF
TGTGCCAGCAGTTCATCCGGGACAGGTTATCAGCCCCAGCATTTT
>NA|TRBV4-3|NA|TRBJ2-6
CVSSQDQESGANVLTF
TGTGTCAGCAGCCAAGACCAAGAATCTGGGGCCAACGTCCTGACTTTC
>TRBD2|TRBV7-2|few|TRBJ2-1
CASSAGLVSEQFF
TGTGCCAGCAGCGCCGGACTAGTCAGCGAGCAGTTCTTC
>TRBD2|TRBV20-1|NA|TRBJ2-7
CSAGPGLAGGRRIEQYF
TGCAGTGCAGGGCCGGGACTAGCGGGGGGCCGTAGAATCGAGCAGTACTTC
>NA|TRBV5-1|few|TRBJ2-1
CASSLAQSSYNEQFF
TGCGCCAGCAGCTTGGCTCAAAGCTCCTACAATGAGCAGTTCTTC
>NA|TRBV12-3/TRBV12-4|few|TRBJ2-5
CASSFQQTGTREGTQYF
TGTGCCAGCAGTTTCCAACAAACCGGGACAAGGGAAGGGACCCAGTACTTC
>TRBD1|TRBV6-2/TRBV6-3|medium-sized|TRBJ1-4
CASSFPAGTGNEKLFF
TGTGCCAGCAGTTTCCCAGCCGGGACAGGGAACGAAAAACTGTTTTTT
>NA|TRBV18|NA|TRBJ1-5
CASSPGANQPQHF
TGTGCCAGCTCACCGGGGGCAAATCAGCCCCAGCATTTT
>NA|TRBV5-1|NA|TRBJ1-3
CASRLTEGGNTIYF
TGCGCCAGCAGACTGACAGAAGGCGGAAACACCATATATTTT
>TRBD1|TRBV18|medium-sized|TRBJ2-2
CASSQGTGRTGELFF
TGTGCCAGCTCACAGGGGACAGGCAGAACCGGGGAGCTGTTTTTT
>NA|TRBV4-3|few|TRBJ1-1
CASSQDIIRRGEVEAFF
TGCGCCAGCAGCCAAGATATAATCCGGCGTGGCGAGGTCGAAGCTTTCTTT
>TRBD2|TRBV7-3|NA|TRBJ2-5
CASSQAGGLGETQYF
TGTGCCAGCAGCCAGGCGGGGGGGCTGGGGGAGACCCAGTACTTC
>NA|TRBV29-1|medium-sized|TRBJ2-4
CSVVVWSSLAKNIQYF
TGCAGCGTTGTCGTATGGAGTTCCCTAGCCAAAAACATTCAGTACTTC
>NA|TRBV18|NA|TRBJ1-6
CASSPFSGVSGNSPLHF
TGTGCCAGCTCACCATTCTCAGGTGTTTCCGGCAATTCACCCCTCCACTTT
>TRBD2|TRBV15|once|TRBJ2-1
CATSRELAGGNEQFF
TGTGCCACCAGCAGAGAACTAGCGGGGGGCAATGAGCAGTTCTTC
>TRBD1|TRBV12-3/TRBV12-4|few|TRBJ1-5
CASSPGQGGNQPQHF
TGTGCCAGCAGCCCTGGACAGGGGGGAAATCAGCCCCAGCATTTT
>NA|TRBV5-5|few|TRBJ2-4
CASSLDREYDIQYF
TGTGCCAGCAGCTTGGACAGGGAGTACGACATTCAGTACTTC
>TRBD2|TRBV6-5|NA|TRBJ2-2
CASSYRASGGACTGELFF
TGTGCCAGCAGTTACAGGGCTAGCGGGGGGGCCTGCACCGGGGAGCTGTTTTTT
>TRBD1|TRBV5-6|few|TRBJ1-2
CASSFPTPRTGNPMGYTF
TGTGCCAGCAGCTTCCCAACCCCGAGGACAGGGAATCCTATGGGCTACACCTTC
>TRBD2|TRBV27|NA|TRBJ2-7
CASREGLAGPFYEQYF
TGTGCCAGCAGAGAGGGACTAGCGGGGCCCTTTTACGAGCAGTACTTC
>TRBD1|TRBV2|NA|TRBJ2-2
CASGQGDTGELFF
TGTGCCAGCGGACAGGGGGACACCGGGGAGCTGTTTTTT
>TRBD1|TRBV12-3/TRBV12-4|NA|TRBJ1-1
CASSSWTGSSEAFF
TGTGCCAGCAGTTCCTGGACAGGGAGCTCTGAAGCTTTCTTT
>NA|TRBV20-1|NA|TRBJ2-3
CSARGGQASTDTQYF
TGCAGTGCTAGGGGGGGACAAGCTAGCACAGATACGCAGTATTTT
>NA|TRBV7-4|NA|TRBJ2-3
CASSLGQGTDTQYF
TGTGCCAGCAGCTTAGGGCAAGGCACAGATACGCAGTATTTT
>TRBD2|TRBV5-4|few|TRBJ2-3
CASSLKGGTDTQYF
TGTGCCAGCAGCTTGAAGGGAGGGACAGATACGCAGTATTTT
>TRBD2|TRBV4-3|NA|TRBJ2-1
CASSQGLAEGHEQFF
TGCGCCAGCAGCCAAGGACTAGCGGAAGGGCATGAGCAGTTCTTC